This TCR beta chain came from a study of blood T cell repertoires in COVID-19 (dated by TCRdb to the early 2020s). Notes on the research overall: The collaborator samples originated in the United States, Italy and Spain and spanned the acute and convalescent phases of COVID-19. The material from the prospective study consisted of cDNA or gDNA derived from T cells, B-cell-depleted T cells, or PBMCs. Deeply sampled blood TCRbeta repertoires from subjects exposed to, actively infected with, or recovered from COVID-19 were included in the dataset. The repertoires were made available in a free public database intended to serve as a resource for research on the immune response to SARS-CoV-2. Samples came from the ongoing ImmuneRACE study (first 160 participants) plus 1,254 subjects from 6 global collaborators. A de-identified subject ID, COVID-19 status, age in years and sex were almost always included in the sample metadata. Where HLA class I and class II types were available, the types were taken from metadata supplied by the sample provider, not from assay-based typing. Beyond this particular receptor, the publication reports: How much clinical and demographic metadata was included differed by source and by participant, and the metadata was provided uncurated.

V was cut back by 3 bases and J by 7 bases, leaving a gap of 12 bases between them. The germline V gene yields KGHSH for CDR1 and LQKENI for CDR2. From cysteine to phenylalanine, the CDR3 is 14 amino acids long. Kept here is only the CDR3 DNA, which spans 42 bases and is read in frame from base 1. TCRbeta CDR3 regions were amplified from genomic DNA by means of the immunoSEQ Assay, a bias-controlled multiplex PCR. As for how the authors treated the data: Within the assay, amplification of reference gene primers was used to estimate how many nucleated cells each sample contained. Sequence reads were collapsed and filtered to measure the absolute abundance of every unique TCRbeta CDR3 rearrangement. Productive Simpson clonality was computed per sample as the square root of Simpson's diversity index over productive rearrangements. TCRdb carries this immuneACCESS record with in-frame sequences only. Its versions omit some clonotypes, under half of them owing to an unresolved V gene in the studies checked, with the rest unexplained. V and J calls and clone size are as listed in that table; D and trimming were resolved from the DNA. For this sample the table gives almost 300,000 clones, of which roughly 91% were detected only once. Together, the top ten hold more than 9.5% of the sample.

One collaborating source in Seattle enrolled patients while the patients were actively infected and followed the patients over time throughout the course of disease. The collaborating institutions used their own protocols to collect whole blood in K2EDTA tubes. For TCRbeta analysis, collaborator samples were shipped as frozen whole blood, as isolated PBMCs, or as DNA extracted from either sample type. In this sample, this clone turned up a few times. Its specific antigen is unknown. Base qualities are not at hand, and no much larger clone is one base apart. Sequencing was carried out using peripheral blood. The source is a woman aged 25 to 39 with COVID-19, enrolled during active disease. The chain was built from TRBV18 and TRBJ2-2, and the D gene may be TRBD1, 6 bases matching. The encoded CDR3 is CASSPIRGGGELFF. The nucleotide sequence is given as TGTGCCAGCTCACCTATCAGGGGCGGCGGGGAGCTGTTTTTT.